Sequencing of this T cell receptor beta chain was carried out in a study of T cell changes during pregnancy in multiple sclerosis. Germline CDR1 reads SGHVS; CDR2 reads FNYEAQ. The CDR3 length is 14 residues. V dropped 3 bases and J dropped 3; count of bases not matched to a gene: 3. The protocol was immunoSEQ multiplex PCR, while the TCRdb copy is restricted to in-frame clones and leaves out a portion. The table lists tens of thousands of clones, about 94% of them singletons. The chain recombines TRBV7-6 with TRBJ2-7; 9 bases are shared with TRBD1. The sequences come from peripheral blood, collected in the third trimester of pregnancy. This clonotype originated in a female donor with multiple sclerosis, enrolled in a pregnancy study. The CDR3 here is CASSLGTGNYEQYF. The CDR3 DNA is TGTGCCAGCAGCTTGGGGACAGGGAACTACGAGCAGTACTTC.